These 19 T cell receptor beta chains were all obtained from the same sample, sequenced in a study of spatial heterogeneity in lung cancer. Time point in this sample: sample taken at primary tumor resection. In each case, whole RNA from tumor, nontumor lung or frozen PBMC was sequenced unsorted. TCRdb analysed the 5' RACE reads with MiXCR anew, one entry per CDR3 protein. The data contain 35,000 to 45,000 distinct CDR3 sequences, roughly 5.6% of them singletons. The input for sequencing was PBMCs, taken at surgery. All receptors come from a female donor with early-stage non-small cell lung cancer.

At least ten counts were recorded for this clonotype. The V call is TRBV4-3, the J call TRBJ1-4; the match to TRBD1 covers 10 bases. Germline V gene lookup returns CDR1 LGHNA and CDR2 YSLEER. CDR3 length: 15 amino acids. V lost 1 base and J lost 8; bases outside the gene matches: 4. The CDR3 DNA sequence: TGCGCCAGCAGCCAAGGGACAGGGGGTGTAGAAAAACTGTTTTTT. Protein: CASSQGTGGVEKLFF.

This clonotype was recorded at least ten times. The V gene is TRBV10-3, the J gene TRBJ2-5, with 9 bases that match TRBD1. The germline V gene has CDR1 ENHRY and CDR2 SYGVKD. V lost 7 bases, J lost 2 bases, and 8 bases stayed unmatched. CDR3 length: 15 residues. CDR3 residues: CAINPGQGNQETQYF. The CDR3 DNA reads TGTGCCATCAACCCCGGACAGGGGAATCAAGAGACCCAGTACTTC.

This clonotype was found many times. The V call is TRBV4-1, the J call TRBJ1-2; D is possibly TRBD1 (6 bases). V gave up 4 bases and J gave up 8 bases, with 11 bases separating them. Germline V gene data show CDR1 as MGHRA and CDR2 as YSYEKL. The CDR3 is made up of 12 amino acids. CDR3 DNA: TGCGCCAGCAGCCCCCCTGGGGGCGGCTACACCTTC. Protein: CASSPPGGGYTF.

This clonotype was seen a handful of times. The V call is TRBV20-1, the J call TRBJ1-4, with D perhaps TRBD1 (6 bases). CDR1 DFQATT and CDR2 SNEGSKA come from the germline V gene (reference sequence). The CDR3 is 13 residues long. Trimming left V 6 bases short and J 7 bases short, with 15 bases between. The CDR3 region is CSALEQGGEKLFF. The CDR3 DNA sequence: TGCAGTGCGCTGGAACAGGGAGGTGAAAAACTGTTTTTT.

This clonotype was counted between two and nine times. The chain combines TRBV20-1 with TRBJ1-1; D is unresolved. Germline values: CDR1 DFQATT, CDR2 SNEGSKA (reference sequence). The CDR3 consists of 12 residues. V was pared by 6 bases and J by 5 bases, with 13 bases between. The CDR3 is CSAEYSATEAFF. The CDR3 nucleotides are TGCAGTGCCGAGTACAGCGCAACTGAAGCTTTCTTT.

This clonotype showed up many times. The CDR3 sequence: CASRVDGDSSTDTQYF. The CDR3 nucleotides are TGTGCCAGCAGGGTTGATGGGGACTCGAGCACAGATACGCAGTATTTT. The chain joins TRBV2 to TRBJ2-3; possibly TRBD2 for D (6 bases). This CDR3 spans 16 amino acids. Germline V gene data show CDR1 as SNHLY and CDR2 as FYNNEI. V was pared by 6 bases and J by 0 bases, with 16 bases between.

The sample holds many counts of this clonotype. The V and J genes are TRBV12-3 or TRBV12-4 and TRBJ2-7, with 13 nucleotides matching TRBD2. The CDR3 is 17 residues long. The J segment lost 4 bases and the V segment lost 3 bases, leaving 9 bases of the junction unmatched. DNA for the CDR3: TGTGCCAGCAGTTTTAGCCGAGGACTAGCGGGGGCTTACGAGCAGTACTTC. Residues: CASSFSRGLAGAYEQYF.

Ten or more counts support this clonotype. This chain links TRBV19 with TRBJ2-1; 8 bases are a match to TRBD2. V was clipped by 7 bases and J by 0 bases; unmatched bases: 5. CDR1 is LNHDA and CDR2 is SQIVND in the germline V gene (reference sequence). This CDR3 region has 15 residues. CDR3 sequence (DNA): TGTGCCAGTAAACTAGCGGCCAGCTCCTACAATGAGCAGTTCTTC. This codes for CASKLAASSYNEQFF.

This clonotype was counted at least ten times. This chain joins TRBV11-2 and TRBJ2-1, with TRBD2 matching over 11 bases. Germline lookup yields CDR1 SGHAT and CDR2 FQNNGV. With 3 bases clipped from V and 8 bases from J, the junction kept 3 bases outside the gene matches. The CDR3 sequence is 14 residues long. CDR3 DNA: TGTGCCAGCAGCTTTAGCGGGGGGGCTTATGAGCAGTTCTTC. It is translated as CASSFSGGAYEQFF.

This clonotype showed up many times. This rearrangement joins TRBV9 to TRBJ1-1; unclear D gene. Germline V gene sequence: CDR1 SGDLS, CDR2 YYNGEE. Trimming removed 0 bases at V and 4 bases at J, with 13 bases between. The CDR3 spans 15 residues. The CDR3 loop reads CASSVGSLGSTEAFF. DNA of the CDR3: TGTGCCAGCAGCGTAGGGAGCCTTGGAAGCACTGAAGCTTTCTTT.

This sequence joins TRBV11-2 and TRBJ1-2; D is ambiguous. This CDR3 contains 13 residues. Per the germline V gene, CDR1 is SGHAT and CDR2 is FQNNGV. Trimming shortened V by 3 bases and J by 2 bases, and 7 bases separated the two germline ends. Written as DNA, the CDR3 is TGTGCCAGCAGCTTGAAGGCCAACTATGGCTACACCTTC. Translating it yields CASSLKANYGYTF.

This clonotype occurred many times. This chain links TRBV5-1 with TRBJ2-3; no reliable D call. This CDR3 is built from 13 residues. Germline V gene lookup returns CDR1 SGHRS and CDR2 YFSETQ. Deletions cut 4 bases from V and 1 base from J, with 7 bases between. The CDR3 DNA follows: TGCGCCAGCAGCCCCACGGGCACAGATACGCAGTATTTT. Translating it yields CASSPTGTDTQYF.

There are a few counts of this clonotype. The rearrangement uses TRBV5-6 and TRBJ2-7; D not certain. CDR3 length: 12 residues. The V gene lost 0 bases and the J gene lost 3 bases, with 4 bases spanning the gap. Germline V lookup: CDR1 SGHDT, CDR2 YYEEEE. In DNA form, the CDR3 reads TGTGCCAGCAGCTTGGATTACTACGAGCAGTACTTC. This codes for CASSLDYYEQYF.

The rearrangement uses TRBV18 and TRBJ1-1; no firm D call. The ends were cut back, 2 bases at V and 1 base at J, with 11 bases in the middle. Germline CDR1 and CDR2: KGHSH and LQKENI. The CDR3 consists of 15 residues. CDR3 protein: CASSPERTANTEAFF. The CDR3, as DNA: TGTGCCAGCTCACCAGAAAGAACGGCGAACACTGAAGCTTTCTTT.

This clonotype was counted ten times or more. The gene calls are TRBV9 and TRBJ2-1; D is unresolved. CDR3 length equals 12 residues. V lost 3 bases and J 9 bases, leaving 10 bases between the germline ends. Germline V gene lookup returns CDR1 SGDLS and CDR2 YYNGEE. The CDR3 protein is CASSGRLGEQFF. The CDR3 DNA sequence: TGTGCCAGCAGCGGCAGGCTTGGTGAGCAGTTCTTC.

The chain recombines TRBV7-3 with TRBJ2-3, with D possibly being TRBD2 (5 bases). In germline, CDR1 is SGHTA, CDR2 FQGTGA. This CDR3 has 13 amino acids. V was pared by 5 bases and J by 5 bases, with 11 bases between. The CDR3 nucleotides read TGTGCCAGCAGCCATCCGGGGATAGATACGCAGTATTTT. Protein product: CASSHPGIDTQYF.

This clonotype came up many times. The chain has TRBV11-1 and TRBJ2-3; 13 positions match TRBD2. This CDR3 comprises 14 residues. The V and J ends lost 5 bases and 9 bases, in that order; junction bases with no gene match: 5. Germline loops: CDR1 SGHAT, CDR2 FQDESV (reference sequence). The CDR3 region has the DNA TGTGCCAGCAGCCCCGGACTAGCGGGGGAAACGCAGTATTTT. Translating it yields CASSPGLAGETQYF.

This clonotype was seen only a few times. This chain connects TRBV5-5 to TRBJ2-7, with D unclear. This CDR3 spans 14 amino acids. The germline V gene encodes CDR1 SGHKS and CDR2 YYEKEE (reference sequence). V lost 4 bases and J 3 bases, leaving 14 bases between the germline ends. As DNA, the CDR3 is TGTGCCAGCAGCCGGGCTCAGGTCGGCTACGAGCAGTACTTC. Its protein product is CASSRAQVGYEQYF. Full variable domain (missing parts from reference TRBV5-5 and TRBJ2-7): DAGVTQSPTHLIKTRGQQVTLRCSPISGHKSVSWYQQVLGQGPQFIFQYYEKEERGRGNFPDRFSARQFPNYSSELNVNALLLGDSALYLCASSRAQVGYEQYFGPGTRLTVT.

This clonotype was seen at least ten times. The rearrangement links TRBV5-5 to TRBJ2-3, with 10 bases aligning to TRBD2. The CDR3 is made up of 15 amino acids. Germline loops: CDR1 SGHKS, CDR2 YYEKEE (reference sequence). Germline trimming cut 1 base from V and 6 bases from J; bases unmatched to any gene: 5. The CDR3 DNA reads as TGTGCCAGCAGCTTGACAGCGGGGGGGCTGGATACGCAGTATTTT. Its protein is CASSLTAGGLDTQYF. The full variable domain, completed using reference TRBV5-5 and TRBJ2-3, is DAGVTQSPTHLIKTRGQQVTLRCSPISGHKSVSWYQQVLGQGPQFIFQYYEKEERGRGNFPDRFSARQFPNYSSELNVNALLLGDSALYLCASSLTAGGLDTQYFGPGTRLTVL.